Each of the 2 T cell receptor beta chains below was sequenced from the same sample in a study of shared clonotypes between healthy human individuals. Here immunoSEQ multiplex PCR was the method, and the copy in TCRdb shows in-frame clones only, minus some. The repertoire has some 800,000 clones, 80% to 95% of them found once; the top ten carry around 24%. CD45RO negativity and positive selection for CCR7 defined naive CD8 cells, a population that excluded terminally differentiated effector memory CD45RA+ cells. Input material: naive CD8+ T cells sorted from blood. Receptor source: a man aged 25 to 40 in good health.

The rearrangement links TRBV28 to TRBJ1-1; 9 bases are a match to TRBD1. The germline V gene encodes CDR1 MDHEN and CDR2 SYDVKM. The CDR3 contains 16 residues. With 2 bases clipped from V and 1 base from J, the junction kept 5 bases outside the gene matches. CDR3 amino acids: CASSLLSGQGNTEAFF. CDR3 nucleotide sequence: TGTGCCAGCAGTTTACTATCGGGACAGGGGAACACTGAAGCTTTCTTT.

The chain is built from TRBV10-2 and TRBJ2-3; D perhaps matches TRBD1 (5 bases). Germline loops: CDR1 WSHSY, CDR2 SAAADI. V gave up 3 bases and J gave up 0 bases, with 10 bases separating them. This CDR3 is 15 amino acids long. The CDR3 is CASSDVGASTDTQYF. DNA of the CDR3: TGCGCCAGCAGTGACGTAGGGGCCAGCACAGATACGCAGTATTTT.